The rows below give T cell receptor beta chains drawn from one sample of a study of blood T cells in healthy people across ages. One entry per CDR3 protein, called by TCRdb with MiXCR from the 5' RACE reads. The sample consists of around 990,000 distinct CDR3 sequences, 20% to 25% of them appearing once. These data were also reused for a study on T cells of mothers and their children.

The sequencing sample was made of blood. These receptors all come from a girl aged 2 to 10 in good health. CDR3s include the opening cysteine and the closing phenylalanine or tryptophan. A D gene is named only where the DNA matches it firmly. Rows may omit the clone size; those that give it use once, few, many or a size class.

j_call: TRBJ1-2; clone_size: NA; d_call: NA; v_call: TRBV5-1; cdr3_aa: CASRIRTANFNYGYTF; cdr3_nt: TGCGCCAGCCGGATCCGGACGGCTAATTTTAACTATGGCTACACCTTC
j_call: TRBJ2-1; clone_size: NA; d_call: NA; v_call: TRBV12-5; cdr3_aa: CASGQAPAGTLLDNEQFF; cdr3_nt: TGTGCTAGTGGCCAGGCTCCGGCCGGGACCCTCCTCGACAATGAGCAGTTCTTC
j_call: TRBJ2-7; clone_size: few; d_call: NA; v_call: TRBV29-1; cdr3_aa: CSVLSWNSYEQYF; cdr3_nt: TGCAGCGTTTTAAGTTGGAACTCCTACGAGCAGTACTTC
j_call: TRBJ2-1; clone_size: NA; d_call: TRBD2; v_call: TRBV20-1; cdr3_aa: CSAQPGGVNNEQFF; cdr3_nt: TGCAGTGCTCAGCCGGGAGGCGTTAACAATGAGCAGTTCTTC
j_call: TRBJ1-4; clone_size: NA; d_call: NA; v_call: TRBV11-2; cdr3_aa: CASSFHNRNEKLFF; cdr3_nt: TGTGCCAGCAGCTTCCACAACAGGAATGAAAAACTGTTTTTT
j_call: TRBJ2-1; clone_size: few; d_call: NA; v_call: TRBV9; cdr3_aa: CASSLQEGGPSYNEQFF; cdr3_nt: TGTGCCAGCAGCCTTCAGGAGGGGGGCCCTTCCTACAATGAGCAGTTCTTC
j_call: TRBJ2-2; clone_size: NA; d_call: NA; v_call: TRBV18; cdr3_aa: CASSPQSGTGELFF; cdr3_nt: TGTGCCAGCTCACCACAATCAGGGACCGGGGAGCTGTTTTTT
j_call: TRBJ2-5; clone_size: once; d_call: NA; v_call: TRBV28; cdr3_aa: CASRLQLGTQYF; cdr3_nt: TGTGCCAGCAGGCTCCAGTTGGGGACCCAGTACTTC
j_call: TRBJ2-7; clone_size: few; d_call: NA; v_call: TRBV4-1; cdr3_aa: CASSQGMGSYEQYF; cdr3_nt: TGCGCCAGCAGCCAAGGGATGGGGTCCTACGAGCAGTACTTC
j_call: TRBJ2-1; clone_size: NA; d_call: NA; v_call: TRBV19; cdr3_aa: CASSIDPPVSYNEQFF; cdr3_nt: TGTGCCAGTAGTATAGACCCTCCGGTCTCCTACAATGAGCAGTTCTTC
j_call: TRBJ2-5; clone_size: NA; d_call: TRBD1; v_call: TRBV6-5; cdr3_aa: CASRRDRRIETQYF; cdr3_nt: TGTGCCAGCAGACGGGACAGGAGGATAGAGACCCAGTACTTC
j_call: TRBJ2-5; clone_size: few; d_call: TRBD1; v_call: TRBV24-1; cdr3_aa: CATGEAGQGRETQYF; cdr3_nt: TGTGCCACCGGAGAAGCGGGACAGGGGAGAGAGACCCAGTACTTC
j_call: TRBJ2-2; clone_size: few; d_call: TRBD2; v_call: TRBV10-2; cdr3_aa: CASSESNSGSLGDTGELFF; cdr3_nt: TGCGCCAGCAGTGAGTCGAATAGCGGGAGCCTGGGAGACACCGGGGAGCTGTTCTTT
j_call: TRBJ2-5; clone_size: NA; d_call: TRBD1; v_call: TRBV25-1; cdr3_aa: CASSWTGSILETQYF; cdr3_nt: TGTGCCAGCAGTTGGACAGGAAGCATTTTAGAGACCCAGTACTTC
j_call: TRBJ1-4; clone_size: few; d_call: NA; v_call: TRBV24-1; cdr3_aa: CATSEDTTNEKLFF; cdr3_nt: TGTGCCACCAGTGAGGACACAACTAATGAAAAGCTGTTTTTT
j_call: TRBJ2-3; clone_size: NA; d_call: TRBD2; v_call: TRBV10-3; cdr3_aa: CAIRDPMGLAGTDTQYF; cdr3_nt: TGTGCCATCAGGGACCCCATGGGACTAGCGGGCACAGATACGCAGTATTTT
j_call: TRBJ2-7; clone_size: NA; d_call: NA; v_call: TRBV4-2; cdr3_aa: CASSQEDSGSYEQYF; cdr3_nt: TGTGCCAGCAGCCAAGAGGATAGCGGATCTTACGAGCAGTACTTC
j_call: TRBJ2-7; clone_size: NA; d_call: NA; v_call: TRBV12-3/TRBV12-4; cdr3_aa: CASSSGGQGSYEQYF; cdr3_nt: TGTGCCAGCAGTTCGGGAGGACAGGGCTCCTACGAGCAGTACTTC
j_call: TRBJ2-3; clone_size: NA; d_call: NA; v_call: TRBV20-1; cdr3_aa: CSAVILGDTQYF; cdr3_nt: TGCAGTGCTGTGATCCTGGGAGATACGCAGTATTTT
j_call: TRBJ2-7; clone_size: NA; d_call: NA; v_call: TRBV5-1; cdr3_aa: CASSLDISDEQYF; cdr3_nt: TGCGCCAGCAGCCTCGACATCTCTGACGAGCAGTACTTC
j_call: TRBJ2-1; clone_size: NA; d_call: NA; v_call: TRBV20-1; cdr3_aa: CSARGGLASYNEQFF; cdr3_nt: TGCAGTGCTAGAGGGGGTCTAGCGAGTTACAATGAGCAGTTCTTC
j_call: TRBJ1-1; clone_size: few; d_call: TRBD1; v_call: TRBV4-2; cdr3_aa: CASSQAYRGRRSEAFF; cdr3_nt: TGTGCCAGCAGCCAAGCCTACAGGGGGCGTAGGTCTGAAGCTTTCTTT
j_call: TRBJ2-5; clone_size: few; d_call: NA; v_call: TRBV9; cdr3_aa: CASSAGDKQETQYF; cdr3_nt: TGTGCCAGCTCGGCGGGGGACAAACAAGAGACCCAGTACTTC
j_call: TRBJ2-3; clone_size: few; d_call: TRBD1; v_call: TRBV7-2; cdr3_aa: CASSFVGQATDTQYF; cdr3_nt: TGTGCCAGCAGCTTTGTGGGACAGGCCACAGATACGCAGTATTTT
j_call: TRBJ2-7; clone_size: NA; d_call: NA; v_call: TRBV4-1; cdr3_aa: CASSQDAQAYEQYF; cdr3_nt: TGCGCCAGCAGCCAAGATGCCCAGGCGTACGAGCAGTACTTC
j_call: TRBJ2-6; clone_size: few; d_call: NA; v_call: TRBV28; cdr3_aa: CASSFEHAPSGANVLTF; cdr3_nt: TGTGCCAGCAGTTTTGAACACGCACCCTCTGGGGCCAACGTCCTGACTTTC
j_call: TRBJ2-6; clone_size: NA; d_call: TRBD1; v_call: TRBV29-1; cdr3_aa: CSALGQGTGANVLTF; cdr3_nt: TGCAGCGCCCTCGGACAGGGGACTGGGGCCAACGTCCTGACTTTC